Shown below are 5 T cell receptor beta chains from a single sample sequenced in a study of identical twins. MiXCR, run by TCRdb on the 5' RACE reads, gives a single entry per CDR3 protein. The sample lists about 520,000 distinct CDR3 sequences, less than 25% occurring once. The sample was also reused in another study, on T cells expressing NK-cell markers.

Sequencing used CD4+ T cells sorted from blood. Receptors were obtained from a woman under 30 in good health.

V and J are TRBV4-2 and TRBJ2-6; D is perhaps TRBD1 (5 bases). V shed 4 bases and J shed 0 bases, with 13 bases lying between them. Germline CDR1 and CDR2: LGHNA and YNFKEQ. CDR3 length: 17 residues. CDR3 DNA sequence: TGTGCCAGCAGCCCAAGAACAGGAGACTCTGGGGCCAACGTCCTGACTTTC. This gives the protein CASSPRTGDSGANVLTF.

The chain has TRBV20-1 and TRBJ2-4; D ambiguous. Germline loops: CDR1 DFQATT, CDR2 SNEGSKA (reference sequence). This CDR3 has 13 amino acids. The ends were cut back, 6 bases at V and 1 base at J, with 10 bases in the middle. The CDR3 region is CSAEPYAKNIQYF. The CDR3 DNA sequence: TGCAGTGCCGAACCTTACGCCAAAAACATTCAGTACTTC.

This clonotype was found a few times. The chain combines TRBV4-3 with TRBJ2-1, with D perhaps given as TRBD1 or TRBD2 (5 bases each). Germline assignment: CDR1 LGHNA and CDR2 YSLEER. Trimming took off 0 bases at V and 4 bases at J, with 13 bases between the two ends. CDR3 length: 16 residues. The chain's CDR3 is CASSQEGDRLYNEQFF. CDR3 in DNA: TGCGCCAGCAGCCAAGAGGGGGACCGACTATACAATGAGCAGTTCTTC.

This rearrangement joins TRBV11-2 to TRBJ2-3, with TRBD2 matching 7 bases. Looked up from germline, CDR1 is SGHAT and CDR2 is FQNNGV. The CDR3 consists of 16 residues. Trimming at V came to 0 bases and at J to 1 base, leaving 4 bases not matched to a gene. CDR3 sequence: CASSLEGRGGTDTQYF. In DNA, the CDR3 is TGTGCCAGCAGCTTAGAAGGCCGGGGGGGCACAGATACGCAGTATTTT.

The chain combines TRBV15 with TRBJ1-4, with D possibly TRBD1 on 5 matching bases. The germline V gene has CDR1 LNHNV and CDR2 YYDKDF (reference sequence). Trimming took 6 bases from V and 6 from J, leaving 17 bases between them. The CDR3 runs 15 residues. DNA of the CDR3: TGTGCCACCAGTAGGTCAACAGGTGCTCATGAAAAACTGTTTTTT. It encodes CATSRSTGAHEKLFF.